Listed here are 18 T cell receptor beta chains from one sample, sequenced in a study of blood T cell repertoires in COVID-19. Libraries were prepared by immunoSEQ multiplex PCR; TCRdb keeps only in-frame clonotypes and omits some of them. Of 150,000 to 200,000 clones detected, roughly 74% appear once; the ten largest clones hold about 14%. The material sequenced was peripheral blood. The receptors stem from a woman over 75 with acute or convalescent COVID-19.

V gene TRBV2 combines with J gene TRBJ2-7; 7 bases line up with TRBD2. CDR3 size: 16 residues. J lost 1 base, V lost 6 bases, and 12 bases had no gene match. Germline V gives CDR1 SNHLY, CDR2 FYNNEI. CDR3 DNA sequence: TGTGCCAGCAGCTACCCCATTGGCGGGGGTTCCTACGAGCAGTACTTC. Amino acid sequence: CASSYPIGGGSYEQYF.

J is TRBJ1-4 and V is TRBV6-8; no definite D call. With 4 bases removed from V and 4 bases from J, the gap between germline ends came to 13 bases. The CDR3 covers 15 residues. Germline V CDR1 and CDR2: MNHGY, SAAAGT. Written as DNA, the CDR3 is TGTGCCAGCAGTTTTTTTCTGGGCGTTAATGAAAAACTGTTTTTT. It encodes CASSFFLGVNEKLFF.

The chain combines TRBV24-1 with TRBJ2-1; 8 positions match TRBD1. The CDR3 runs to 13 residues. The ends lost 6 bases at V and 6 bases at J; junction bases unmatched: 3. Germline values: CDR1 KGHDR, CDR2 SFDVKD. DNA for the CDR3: TGTGCCACCAGTACAGGGGGATCCAATGAGCAGTTCTTC. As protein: CATSTGGSNEQFF.

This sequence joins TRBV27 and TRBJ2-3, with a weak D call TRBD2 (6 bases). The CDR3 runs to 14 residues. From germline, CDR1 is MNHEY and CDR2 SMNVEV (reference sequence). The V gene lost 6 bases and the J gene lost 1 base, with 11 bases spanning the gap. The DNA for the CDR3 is TGTGCCAGCAGCCCCTGGGGGGGCACAGATACGCAGTATTTT. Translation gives CASSPWGGTDTQYF.

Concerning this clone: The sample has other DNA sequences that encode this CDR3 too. This CDR3 is CASSRGTNEKLFF. The CDR3 coding sequence is TGCGCCAGCAGCAGGGGGACTAATGAAAAACTGTTTTTT. The rearrangement links TRBV10-1 to TRBJ1-4; 7 nucleotides match TRBD1. The junction had 0 bases not matched to a gene; V was cut back by 6 bases and J by 2 bases. Germline V CDR1 and CDR2: WNHNN, SYGVQD (reference sequence). CDR3 length: 13 amino acids.

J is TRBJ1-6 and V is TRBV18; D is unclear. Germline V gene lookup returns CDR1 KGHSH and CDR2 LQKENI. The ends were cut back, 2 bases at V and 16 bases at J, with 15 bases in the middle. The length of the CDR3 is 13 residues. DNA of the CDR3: TGTGCCAGCTCACCAACCCCCGGGGAAAGACTCCACTTT. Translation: CASSPTPGERLHF. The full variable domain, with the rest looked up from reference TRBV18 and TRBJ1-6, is NAGVMQNPRHLVRRRGQEARLRCSPMKGHSHVYWYRQLPEEGLKFMVYLQKENIIDESGMPKERFSAEFPKEGPSILRIQQVVRGDSAAYFCASSPTPGERLHFGNGTRLTVT.

CDR3 sequence reads: CSVEIGLAQETQYF. The CDR3 DNA sequence: TGCAGCGTTGAAATCGGACTGGCCCAAGAGACCCAGTACTTC. The rearrangement joins TRBV29-1 to TRBJ2-5, with a weak D call TRBD2 (5 bases). The CDR3 covers 14 residues. Germline V gives CDR1 SQVTM, CDR2 ANQGSEA. Trimming stripped 2 bases from V and 1 base from J, with 11 bases between.

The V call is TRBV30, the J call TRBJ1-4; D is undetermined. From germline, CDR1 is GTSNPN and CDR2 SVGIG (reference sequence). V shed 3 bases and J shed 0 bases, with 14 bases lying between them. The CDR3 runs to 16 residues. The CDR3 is CAWRKGEIATNEKLFF. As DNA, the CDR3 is TGTGCCTGGAGAAAGGGAGAGATCGCAACTAATGAAAAACTGTTTTTT.

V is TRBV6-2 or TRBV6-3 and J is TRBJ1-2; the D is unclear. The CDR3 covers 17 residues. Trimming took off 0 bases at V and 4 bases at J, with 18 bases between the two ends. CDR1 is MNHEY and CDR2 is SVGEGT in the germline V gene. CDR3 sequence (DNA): TGTGCCAGCAGTTACTCCCCAAGTGTCGGCCGGGGCTATGGCTACACCTTC. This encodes CASSYSPSVGRGYGYTF.

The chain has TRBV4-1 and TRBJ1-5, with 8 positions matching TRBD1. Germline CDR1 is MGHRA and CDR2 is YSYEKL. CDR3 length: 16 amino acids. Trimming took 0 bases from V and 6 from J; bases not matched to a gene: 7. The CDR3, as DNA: TGCGCCAGCAGCCAAGAACAGACAGGGGTCGGTCAGCCCCAGCATTTT. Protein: CASSQEQTGVGQPQHF.

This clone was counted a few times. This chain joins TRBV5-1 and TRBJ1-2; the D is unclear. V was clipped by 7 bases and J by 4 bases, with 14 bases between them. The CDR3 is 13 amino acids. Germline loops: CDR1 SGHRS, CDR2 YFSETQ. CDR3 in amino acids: CASGEVGSYGYTF. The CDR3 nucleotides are TGCGCCAGCGGTGAGGTGGGTTCCTATGGCTACACCTTC.

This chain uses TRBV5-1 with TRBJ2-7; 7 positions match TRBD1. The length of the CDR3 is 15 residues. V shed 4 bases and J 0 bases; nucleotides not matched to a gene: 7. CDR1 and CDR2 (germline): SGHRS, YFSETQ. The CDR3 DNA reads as TGCGCCAGCAGCCCCGACAGGGAGAGCTCCTACGAGCAGTACTTC. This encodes CASSPDRESSYEQYF.

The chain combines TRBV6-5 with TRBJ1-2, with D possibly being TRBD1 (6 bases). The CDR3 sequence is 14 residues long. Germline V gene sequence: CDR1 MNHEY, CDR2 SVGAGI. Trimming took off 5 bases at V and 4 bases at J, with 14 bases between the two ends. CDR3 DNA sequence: TGTGCCAGCAGTAACAGGGTTCAGGCCTATGGCTACACCTTC. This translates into CASSNRVQAYGYTF.

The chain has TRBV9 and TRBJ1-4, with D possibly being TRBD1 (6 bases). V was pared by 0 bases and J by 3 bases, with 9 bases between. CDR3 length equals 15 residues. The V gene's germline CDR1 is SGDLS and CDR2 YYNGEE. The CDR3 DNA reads TGTGCCAGCAGCGTAGGCAGGGGCCCTAATGAAAAACTGTTTTTT. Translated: CASSVGRGPNEKLFF. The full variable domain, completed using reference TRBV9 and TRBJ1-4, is DSGVTQTPKHLITATGQRVTLRCSPRSGDLSVYWYQQSLDQGLQFLIQYYNGEERAKGNILERFSAQQFPDLHSELNLSSLELGDSALYFCASSVGRGPNEKLFFGSGTQLSVL.

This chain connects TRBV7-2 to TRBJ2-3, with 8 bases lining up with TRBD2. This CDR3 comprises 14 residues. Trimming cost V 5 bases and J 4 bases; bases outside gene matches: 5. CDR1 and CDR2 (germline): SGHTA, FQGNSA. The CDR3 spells CASSRGGGPDTQYF. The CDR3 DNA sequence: TGTGCCAGCAGCCGGGGGGGTGGTCCAGATACGCAGTATTTT.

The CDR3 sequence: CATLPQGAPGYGYTF. The DNA of the CDR3 is TGTGCCACCCTTCCCCAGGGGGCGCCTGGCTATGGCTACACCTTC. The chain links TRBV18 to TRBJ1-2, with 8 nucleotides matching TRBD1. The CDR3 contains 15 residues. Losses at the gene ends were 10 bases for V and 4 bases for J; bases not matched to a gene: 14. CDR1 and CDR2 from the germline V gene are KGHSH and LQKENI.

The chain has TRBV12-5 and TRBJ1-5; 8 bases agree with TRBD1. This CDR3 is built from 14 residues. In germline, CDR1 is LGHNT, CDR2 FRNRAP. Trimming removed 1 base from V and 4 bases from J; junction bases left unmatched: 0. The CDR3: CASGLGQGNQPQHF. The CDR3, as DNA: TGTGCTAGTGGTTTGGGACAGGGGAATCAGCCCCAGCATTTT. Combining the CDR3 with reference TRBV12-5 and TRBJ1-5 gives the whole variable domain DARVTQTPRHKVTEMGQEVTMRCQPILGHNTVFWYRQTMMQGLELLAYFRNRAPLDDSGMPKDRFSAEMPDATLATLKIQPSEPRDSAVYFCASGLGQGNQPQHFGDGTRLSIL.

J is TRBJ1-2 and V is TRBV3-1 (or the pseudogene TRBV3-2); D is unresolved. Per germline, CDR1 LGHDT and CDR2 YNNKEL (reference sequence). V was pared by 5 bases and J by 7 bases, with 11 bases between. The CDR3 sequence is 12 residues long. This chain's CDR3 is CASSTDTRGYTF. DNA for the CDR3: TGTGCCAGCAGCACAGACACCCGTGGCTACACCTTC.